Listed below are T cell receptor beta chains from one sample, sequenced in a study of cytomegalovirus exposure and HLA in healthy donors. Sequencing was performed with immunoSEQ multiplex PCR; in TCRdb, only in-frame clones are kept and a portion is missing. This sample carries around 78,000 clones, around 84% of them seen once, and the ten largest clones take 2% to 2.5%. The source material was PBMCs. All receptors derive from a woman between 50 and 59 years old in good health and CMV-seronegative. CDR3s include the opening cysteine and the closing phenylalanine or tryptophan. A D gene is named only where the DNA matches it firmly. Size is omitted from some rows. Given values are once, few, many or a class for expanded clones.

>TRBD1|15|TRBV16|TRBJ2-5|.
CASSQGKQGAETQYF
TGTGCCAGCAGCCAAGGAAAACAGGGGGCGGAGACCCAGTACTTC
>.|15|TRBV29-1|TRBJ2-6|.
CSVEDSGDEANVLTF
TGCAGCGTTGAAGATTCAGGGGATGAGGCCAACGTCCTGACTTTC
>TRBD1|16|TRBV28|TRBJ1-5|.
CASSSPARDSLWPQHF
TGTGCCAGCAGTAGCCCAGCGAGGGACAGCCTATGGCCCCAGCATTTT
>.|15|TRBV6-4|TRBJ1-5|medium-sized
CASSPGTGGNQPQHF
TGTGCCAGCAGCCCAGGGACTGGGGGCAATCAGCCCCAGCATTTT
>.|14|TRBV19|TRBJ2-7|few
CASSIREKTYEQYF
TGTGCCAGTAGTATCCGGGAGAAAACCTACGAGCAGTACTTC
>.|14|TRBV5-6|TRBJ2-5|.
CASSLRDTQETQYF
TGTGCCAGCAGCTTGAGGGACACCCAAGAGACCCAGTACTTC
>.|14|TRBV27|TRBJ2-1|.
CASSLAGPYNEQFF
TGTGCCAGCAGTTTAGCGGGGCCATACAATGAGCAGTTCTTC
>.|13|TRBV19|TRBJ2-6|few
CASLETGANVLTF
TGTGCCAGTCTAGAGACTGGGGCCAACGTCCTGACTTTC
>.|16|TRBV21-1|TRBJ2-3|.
CASSAASESCTDTQYF
TGTGCCAGCAGCGCGGCTAGCGAGAGTTGCACAGATACGCAGTATTTT
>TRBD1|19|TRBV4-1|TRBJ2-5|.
CASSPPGGKDRASAETQYF
TGCGCCAGCAGCCCCCCCGGTGGGAAGGACAGGGCTAGCGCGGAGACCCAGTACTTC
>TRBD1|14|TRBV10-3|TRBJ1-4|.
CAINPTGTNEKLFF
TGTGCCATCAATCCGACAGGGACTAATGAAAAACTGTTTTTT